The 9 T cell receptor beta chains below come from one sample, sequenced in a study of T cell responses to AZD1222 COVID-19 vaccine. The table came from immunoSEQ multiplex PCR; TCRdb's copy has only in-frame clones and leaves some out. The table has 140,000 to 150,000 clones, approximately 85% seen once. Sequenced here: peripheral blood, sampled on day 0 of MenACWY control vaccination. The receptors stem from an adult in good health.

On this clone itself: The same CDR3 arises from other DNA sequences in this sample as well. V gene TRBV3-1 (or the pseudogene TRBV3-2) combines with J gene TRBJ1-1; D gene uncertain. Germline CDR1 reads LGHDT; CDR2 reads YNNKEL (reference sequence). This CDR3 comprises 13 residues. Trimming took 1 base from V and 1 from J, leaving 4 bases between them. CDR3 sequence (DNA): TGTGCCAGCAGCCAAGTGCAGAACACTGAAGCTTTCTTT. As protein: CASSQVQNTEAFF.

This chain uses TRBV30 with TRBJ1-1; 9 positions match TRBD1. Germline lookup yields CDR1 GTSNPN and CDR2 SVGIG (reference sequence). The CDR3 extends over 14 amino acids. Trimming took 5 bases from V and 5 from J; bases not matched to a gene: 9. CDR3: CAWLYGTGNTEAFF. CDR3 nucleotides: TGTGCCTGGCTATACGGGACAGGGAATACTGAAGCTTTCTTT.

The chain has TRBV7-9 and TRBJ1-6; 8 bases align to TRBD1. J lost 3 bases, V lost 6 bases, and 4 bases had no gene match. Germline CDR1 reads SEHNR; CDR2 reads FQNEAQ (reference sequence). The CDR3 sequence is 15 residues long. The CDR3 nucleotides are TGTGCCAGCAGGGGGACAGGAGACTATAATTCACCCCTCCACTTT. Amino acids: CASRGTGDYNSPLHF.

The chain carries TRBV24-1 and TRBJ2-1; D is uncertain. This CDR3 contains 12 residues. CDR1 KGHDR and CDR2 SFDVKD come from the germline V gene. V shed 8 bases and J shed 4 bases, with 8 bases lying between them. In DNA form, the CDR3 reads TGTGCCACCAAAAATTTGTACAATGAGCAGTTCTTC. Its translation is CATKNLYNEQFF.

CDR3 DNA: TGTGCCAGCAGCTTAACGTCCCTAGCGGGGGGACCATCCTCCTACAATGAGCAGTTCTTC. This gives the protein CASSLTSLAGGPSSYNEQFF. The rearrangement joins TRBV7-3 to TRBJ2-1; TRBD2 agrees at 11 bases. CDR3 length equals 20 residues. Germline lookup yields CDR1 SGHTA and CDR2 FQGTGA. Trimming took 0 bases from V and 0 from J; bases not matched to a gene: 10.

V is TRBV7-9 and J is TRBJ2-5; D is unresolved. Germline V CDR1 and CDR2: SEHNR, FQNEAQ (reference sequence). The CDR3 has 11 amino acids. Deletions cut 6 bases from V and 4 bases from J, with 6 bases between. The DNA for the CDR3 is TGTGCCAGCAGTGCCCGAGAGACCCAGTACTTC. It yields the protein CASSARETQYF. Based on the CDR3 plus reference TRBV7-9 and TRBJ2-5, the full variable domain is DTGVSQNPRHKITKRGQNVTFRCDPISEHNRLYWYRQTLGQGPEFLTYFQNEAQLEKSRLLSDRFSAERPKGSFSTLEIQRTEQGDSAMYLCASSARETQYFGPGTRLLVL.

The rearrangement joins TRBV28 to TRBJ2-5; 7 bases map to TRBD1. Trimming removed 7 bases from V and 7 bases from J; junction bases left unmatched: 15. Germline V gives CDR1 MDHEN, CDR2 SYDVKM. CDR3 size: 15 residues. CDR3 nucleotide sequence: TGTGCCAGCACCCCTGGTAGGGGGCTAGGGAGGACCCAGTACTTC. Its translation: CASTPGRGLGRTQYF.

CDR3 coding DNA: TGTGCCTGGTCACAGACAGGGGGCTCTGGAAAACTGTTTTTT. Its protein is CAWSQTGGSGKLFF. This chain links TRBV30 with TRBJ1-4, with 10 bases identical to TRBD1. CDR1 is GTSNPN and CDR2 is SVGIG in the germline V gene (reference sequence). The CDR3 contains 14 residues. V was clipped by 5 bases and J by 10 bases; unmatched bases: 10.

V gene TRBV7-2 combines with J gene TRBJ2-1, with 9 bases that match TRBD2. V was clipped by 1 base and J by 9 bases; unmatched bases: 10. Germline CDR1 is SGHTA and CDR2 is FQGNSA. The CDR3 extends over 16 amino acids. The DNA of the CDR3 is TGTGCCAGCAGCTTAGTAGCGCGGGGGGGCCATACTGAGCAGTTCTTC. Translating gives CASSLVARGGHTEQFF. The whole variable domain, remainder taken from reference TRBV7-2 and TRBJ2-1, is GAGVSQSPSNKVTEKGKDVELRCDPISGHTALYWYRQSLGQGLEFLIYFQGNSAPDKSGLPSDRFSAERTGGSVSTLTIQRTQQEDSAVYLCASSLVARGGHTEQFFGPGTRLTVL.